This T cell receptor beta chain appears in the sequencing data of a study of blood T cell repertoires in COVID-19. Study-level information: The analysed material was cDNA or gDNA that came from T cells, B-cell-depleted T cells, or PBMCs.

Methods used by the authors: Amplification with reference gene primers provided the estimates of nucleated cell counts. Clones were read by immunoSEQ multiplex PCR, and TCRdb kept only the in-frame ones, dropping some. V and J calls and clone size are those listed in that table; D and trimming were worked out from the DNA. The table records roughly 250,000 clones, roughly 86% of them present only once. CDR3 length: 14 amino acids. Germline CDR1 and CDR2: SGDLS and YYNGEE. Trimming removed 3 bases from V and 2 bases from J, with 9 bases in between. The chain recombines TRBV9 with TRBJ1-3, with no clear D. The TCR sequence derives from a woman aged 50 to 60 who had recovered from COVID-19. The sequencing sample was made of PBMCs or T cells enriched from blood (not recorded which). CDR3: CASSDDTAGNTIYF. CDR3 in DNA: TGTGCCAGCAGCGACGATACAGCTGGAAACACCATATATTTT.